What follows are 10 T cell receptor beta chains derived from one specimen sequenced in a study of T cell responses to AZD1222 COVID-19 vaccine. Sequencing was performed with immunoSEQ multiplex PCR; in TCRdb, only in-frame clones are kept and a portion is missing. The sample shows over 150,000 clones, roughly 92% of them seen only once. The sequences come from peripheral blood, collected on day 0 of AZD1222 vaccination. The receptors originated from an adult in good health.

The chain has TRBV9 and TRBJ1-2; D is unresolved. Germline V CDR1 and CDR2: SGDLS, YYNGEE. The germline V and J ends were trimmed by 4 bases and 7 bases, with 14 bases remaining between them. This CDR3 has 13 amino acids. DNA for the CDR3: TGTGCCAGCAGCTCGAGGACTCGATTTGGCTACACCTTC. Amino acid sequence: CASSSRTRFGYTF.

The chain carries TRBV5-1 and TRBJ2-1, with TRBD1 identical over 10 bases. The germline V gene encodes CDR1 SGHRS and CDR2 YFSETQ. This CDR3 has 14 residues. V lost 4 bases and J lost 8; bases outside the gene matches: 6. The CDR3 nucleotides read TGCGCCAGCAGCGAGGGACAGGGGTACGATGAGCAGTTCTTC. The encoded protein is CASSEGQGYDEQFF.

V is TRBV9 and J is TRBJ2-1; 11 bases are a match to TRBD2. The J segment lost 4 bases and the V segment lost 4 bases, leaving 4 bases of the junction unmatched. The CDR3 has 15 amino acids. Germline-derived CDR1 and CDR2 are SGDLS and YYNGEE. CDR3 DNA: TGTGCCAGCAGCCTCGGGACTAGCGGATACAATGAGCAGTTCTTC. Encoded protein: CASSLGTSGYNEQFF.

The V call is TRBV6-5, the J call TRBJ1-2; D remains unclear. V dropped 6 bases and J dropped 8 bases, with 13 bases sitting between them. This CDR3 contains 12 residues. The germline V gene has CDR1 MNHEY and CDR2 SVGAGI. CDR3 amino acids: CASSPGARGYTF. CDR3 coding DNA: TGTGCCAGCAGCCCGGGCGCGAGGGGCTACACCTTC.

The chain recombines TRBV5-4 with TRBJ1-1; D is ambiguous. Germline V CDR1 and CDR2: SGHNT, YYREEE (reference sequence). The V gene lost 0 bases and the J gene lost 0 bases, with 3 bases spanning the gap. The CDR3 covers 13 residues. CDR3 nucleotide sequence: TGTGCCAGCAGCTTGGGGGTGAACACTGAAGCTTTCTTT. This sequence encodes CASSLGVNTEAFF.

The chain joins TRBV6-4 to TRBJ1-2; no firm D call. The ends were cut back, 8 bases at V and 3 bases at J, with 16 bases in the middle. There are 14 residues in the CDR3. Germline-derived CDR1 and CDR2 are MRHNA and SNTAGT. CDR3 protein: CASAISSGDYGYTF. CDR3 in DNA: TGTGCCAGCGCCATCTCATCTGGGGACTATGGCTACACCTTC.

CDR3 in amino acids: CASSSGGGITEAFF. In DNA form, the CDR3 reads TGTGCCAGCAGTTCCGGAGGGGGGATCACTGAAGCTTTCTTT. The chain is built from TRBV27 and TRBJ1-1; D is perhaps TRBD1 (6 bases). The V end lost 4 bases, the J end lost 4 bases, and 13 bases lay between the germline ends. The V gene's germline CDR1 is MNHEY and CDR2 SMNVEV (reference sequence). The CDR3 extends over 14 amino acids.

The V call is TRBV4-1, the J call TRBJ1-2; 11 bases align to TRBD1. CDR3 length: 16 amino acids. With V trimmed by 1 base and J by 5 bases, 6 bases remained unmatched. Per germline, CDR1 MGHRA and CDR2 YSYEKL. The CDR3, as DNA: TGCGCCAGCAGCCAAGTTCCCGGGACAGGGGGTTATGGCTACACCTTC. This translates into CASSQVPGTGGYGYTF.

The rearrangement uses TRBV2 and TRBJ1-4; no reliable D call. V lost 4 bases, J lost 8 bases, and 11 bases lay in between. The germline V gene has CDR1 SNHLY and CDR2 FYNNEI. CDR3 length: 13 residues. The CDR3 spells CASSVDPREKLFF. Here the CDR3 DNA reads TGTGCCAGCAGTGTAGACCCGCGGGAAAAACTGTTTTTT.

V usage is TRBV19 and J usage is TRBJ1-5; TRBD1 matches 9 bases. The V gene's germline CDR1 is LNHDA and CDR2 SQIVND (reference sequence). V dropped 3 bases and J dropped 2; count of bases not matched to a gene: 2. The CDR3 is made up of 15 amino acids. CDR3 loop: CASSMGQGGNQPQHF. The CDR3 nucleotides are TGTGCCAGTAGTATGGGACAGGGTGGCAATCAGCCCCAGCATTTT.